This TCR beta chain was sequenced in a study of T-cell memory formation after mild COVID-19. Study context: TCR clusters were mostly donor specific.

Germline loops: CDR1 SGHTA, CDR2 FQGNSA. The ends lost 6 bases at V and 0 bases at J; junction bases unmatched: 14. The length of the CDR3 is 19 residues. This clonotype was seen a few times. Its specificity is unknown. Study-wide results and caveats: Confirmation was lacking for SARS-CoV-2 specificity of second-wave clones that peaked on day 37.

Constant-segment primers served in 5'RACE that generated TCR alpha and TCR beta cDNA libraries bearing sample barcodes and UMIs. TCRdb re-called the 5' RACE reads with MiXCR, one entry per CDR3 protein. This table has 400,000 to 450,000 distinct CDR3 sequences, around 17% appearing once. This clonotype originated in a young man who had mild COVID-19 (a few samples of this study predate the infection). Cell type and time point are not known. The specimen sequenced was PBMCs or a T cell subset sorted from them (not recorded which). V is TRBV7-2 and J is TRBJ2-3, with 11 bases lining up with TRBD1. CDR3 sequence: CASSSGTGGFRPSTDTQYF. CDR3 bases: TGTGCCAGCAGTTCCGGGACAGGGGGGTTCCGACCAAGCACAGATACGCAGTATTTT.